A selection of T cell receptor beta chains follows, all from one sample in a study of beta chain features in type 1 diabetes. Some clones are missing from TCRdb's copy, which holds only in-frame ones; the method was immunoSEQ multiplex PCR. The data hold around 450,000 clones, with 9.5% to 12% observed a single time. The sequenced sample consisted of naive CD4+ T cells from blood. The receptor source for this set is a woman aged 18-30 years in good health. The conserved cysteine and the conserved F or W are not part of the CDR3 here.

>TRBV7-2
ASSLGTVETQY
>TRBV9
ASSVGLSHYNEQF
>TRBV4-2
ASSQDRTEETQY
>TRBV7-9
ASSKGAGELYEQY
>TRBV29-1
SVDKGTWSSYNEQF
>TRBV21-1
ASYPYEQY
>TRBV2
ASYQGAPAYGYT
>TRBV13
ASSPSLPGLAVDTQY
>TRBV25-1
ASSERGRANYGYT
>TRBV7-2
ASSVISVSSYEQY
>TRBV18
ASSQTDRGRIYEQY
>TRBV7-2
ASSLTYSSYNEQF
>TRBV5-1
ASSSNMAYEQY
>TRBV29-1
SVSGTASNSPLH
>TRBV7-2
ASSLALGVGELF
>TRBV7-9
ASRLRDTQETQY
>TRBV12-5
ASGLLGGSHTEAF
>TRBV7-2
ASSSNRGRETQY
>TRBV6-6
ASSLSGSSNEKLF
>TRBV4-2
ASSQDSGVQETQY
>TRBV6-6
ASSGTGSSYNEQF
>TRBV9
ASSASSGVETQY
>TRBV10-3
ATGLAGLSYEQY
>TRBV19
ASTHRQHSGANVLT
>TRBV13
ASSLWGNTGELF
>TRBV4-3
ASSQAPGLAGVAARWNEQF
>TRBV28
ASSFRISSTDTQY
>TRBV11-3
ASSLDRGDEQF
>TRBV30
AWSRLGADNTEAF
>TRBV14
ASSQGDRFWDGYT
>TRBV7-9
ASSWRTSGDLTGELF
>TRBV9
ASSVEQGAGNTIY
>TRBV7-3
ASSSRTLGGEQF
>TRBV7-9
ASSSDRGPTDTQY
>TRBV7-8
ASSLAYRDRDYEQY
>TRBV18
ASSPDQGYNEQF
>TRBV10-3
ASRQGYNEQF
>TRBV4-1
ASSHPQGKNIQY
>TRBV6-5
ASRLGRWGELF
>TRBV7-9
ASSLRPAGSEQY
>TRBV29-1
SVDSVIDEQF
>TRBV30
AWRVLRNTEAF
>TRBV2
ASSRTGNYGYT
>TRBV19
ASSHPPRDVDNYGYT
>TRBV20-1
SGIEGYEQY
>TRBV4-3
ASSQRGDSPLH
>TRBV7-9
ASSHPPGGLRKLF
>TRBV7-2
ASSARTMTGGMRPQH